The 27 T cell receptor beta chains below were found in one sample sequenced in a study of blood T cell repertoires in COVID-19. Produced via immunoSEQ multiplex PCR; TCRdb's table is partial and in-frame only. The repertoire holds about 380,000 clones, with 85% as singletons. The material sequenced was peripheral blood. The receptors derive from a woman between 18 and 30 years old with acute or convalescent COVID-19.

V is TRBV5-1 and J is TRBJ1-4, with 7 bases aligning to TRBD1. V lost 0 bases and J lost 7; bases outside the gene matches: 6. The germline CDR1 and CDR2 sequences are SGHRS and YFSETQ. This CDR3 is built from 15 residues. CDR3 amino acids: CASSLGDRAGEKLFF. The CDR3 DNA is TGCGCCAGCAGCTTGGGGGACAGAGCGGGTGAAAAACTGTTTTTT.

This chain uses TRBV6-5 with TRBJ1-1; the match to TRBD1 covers 9 bases. The junction had 7 bases not matched to a gene; V was cut back by 8 bases and J by 6 bases. Germline CDR1 reads MNHEY; CDR2 reads SVGAGI. This CDR3 comprises 13 residues. The CDR3 DNA reads as TGTGCCAGCCGGGACAGGGTTATTTCTGAAGCTTTCTTT. Protein: CASRDRVISEAFF.

This clone was counted a single time. The chain carries TRBV30 and TRBJ1-2; 7 bases align to TRBD1. CDR3 length: 18 residues. Germline-derived CDR1 and CDR2 are GTSNPN and SVGIG (reference sequence). Trimming at V came to 2 bases and at J to 1 base, leaving 16 bases not matched to a gene. The CDR3 DNA reads TGTGCCTGGAGTCCTCCCGGATATGGGACAGAGATTAACTATGGCTACACCTTC. Protein sequence: CAWSPPGYGTEINYGYTF.

The CDR3: CSGHGTASTDTQYF. CDR3 nucleotides: TGCAGCGGCCACGGGACAGCGTCCACAGATACGCAGTATTTT. The V gene is TRBV29-1, the J gene TRBJ2-3, with 7 bases identical to TRBD1. From germline, CDR1 is SQVTM and CDR2 ANQGSEA. The ends lost 7 bases at V and 2 bases at J; junction bases unmatched: 9. The CDR3 extends over 14 amino acids.

CDR3 protein: CASSEEGVWGQFYSNQPQHF. The CDR3 coding sequence is TGTGCCAGCAGTGAAGAAGGGGTTTGGGGACAGTTTTATAGCAATCAGCCCCAGCATTTT. V usage is TRBV2 and J usage is TRBJ1-5; 7 nucleotides align to TRBD1. Germline V gene lookup returns CDR1 SNHLY and CDR2 FYNNEI. Trimming took 1 base from V and 0 from J; bases not matched to a gene: 15. This CDR3 is 20 amino acids long.

This clone was seen only a few times. The chain links TRBV13 to TRBJ1-2; 7 positions match TRBD1. CDR1 is PRHDT, CDR2 FYEKMQ, per germline (reference sequence). With 4 bases clipped from V and 7 bases from J, the junction kept 12 bases outside the gene matches. The CDR3 runs 15 residues. The CDR3 reads CASSSSGTARIGYTF. CDR3 sequence (DNA): TGTGCCAGCAGCTCATCCGGGACAGCGAGAATTGGCTACACCTTC.

This clone was recorded only once. V usage is TRBV5-8 and J usage is TRBJ2-4; TRBD1 matches 10 bases. Germline V CDR1 and CDR2: SGHTS, YDEGEE. The CDR3 length is 17 residues. V lost 4 bases, J lost 5 bases, and 12 bases stayed unmatched. DNA of the CDR3: TGTGCCAGCAGCCTGGGACAGGGGATTGATTTCGAAAACATTCAGTACTTC. Translated, it gives CASSLGQGIDFENIQYF.

The rearrangement uses TRBV28 and TRBJ2-4; no reliable D call. Per germline, CDR1 MDHEN and CDR2 SYDVKM. The CDR3 has 13 amino acids. Trimming stripped 3 bases from V and 9 bases from J, with 12 bases between. The CDR3 nucleotides read TGTGCCAGCAGTTTGGTGGCCCCGGGCATTCAGTACTTC. This gives the protein CASSLVAPGIQYF.

The J gene is TRBJ1-2, the V gene TRBV2, with D possibly being TRBD1 (5 bases). V dropped 0 bases and J dropped 8 bases, with 13 bases sitting between them. CDR1 and CDR2 from the germline V gene are SNHLY and FYNNEI. The CDR3 loop spans 14 amino acids. The CDR3: CASSEARRGNGYTF. In DNA, the CDR3 is TGTGCCAGCAGTGAAGCGCGTAGGGGTAACGGCTACACCTTC.

This clone was found once. The V call is TRBV2, the J call TRBJ1-2, with 9 bases fitting TRBD1. CDR3 length equals 16 residues. V trimming: 5 bases; J trimming: 0 bases; junction bases outside the gene matches: 7. Germline CDR1 is SNHLY and CDR2 is FYNNEI. The CDR3 nucleotides are TGTGCCAGCAGTAAAGACGGGACAGGGACTAACTATGGCTACACCTTC. Translated: CASSKDGTGTNYGYTF.

The V call is TRBV28, the J call TRBJ2-1; 8 bases fit TRBD2. This CDR3 is built from 15 residues. Germline loops: CDR1 MDHEN, CDR2 SYDVKM. Unmatched junction bases numbered 9, after V lost 6 bases and J lost 5 bases. In DNA, the CDR3 is TGTGCCAGCAGACCCGGGACTAGTGACCACAATGAGCAGTTCTTC. Its protein product is CASRPGTSDHNEQFF.

This chain uses TRBV30 with TRBJ1-4; 7 positions match TRBD1. V trimming: 6 bases; J trimming: 10 bases; junction bases outside the gene matches: 8. Germline V gene lookup returns CDR1 GTSNPN and CDR2 SVGIG (reference sequence). The CDR3 runs to 12 residues. For the CDR3, the DNA is TGTGCCTGCCAGGACAGGACCGGAAAACTGTTTTTT. Translated, it gives CACQDRTGKLFF.

The CDR3 DNA sequence: TGTGCCACCAGCAGAGATCGAACAGGGATGAACACTGAAGCTTTCTTT. This encodes CATSRDRTGMNTEAFF. The chain links TRBV15 to TRBJ1-1, with D maybe TRBD1 (6 bases). The germline CDR1 and CDR2 sequences are LNHNV and YYDKDF (reference sequence). The CDR3 loop spans 16 amino acids. V was pared by 0 bases and J by 0 bases, with 11 bases between.

This clone was found once. The gene calls are TRBV2 and TRBJ1-5; 10 nucleotides agree with TRBD1. Germline V lookup: CDR1 SNHLY, CDR2 FYNNEI. CDR3 size: 15 residues. V lost 2 bases, J lost 4 bases, and 2 bases stayed unmatched. The CDR3 nucleotides are TGTGCCAGCAGTGAACGGACAGGGGGGAATCAGCCCCAGCATTTT. Its translation: CASSERTGGNQPQHF.

The V and J genes are TRBV30 and TRBJ1-2; 8 nucleotides align to TRBD1. This CDR3 region has 13 residues. J lost 4 bases, V lost 7 bases, and 8 bases had no gene match. CDR1 and CDR2 from the germline V gene are GTSNPN and SVGIG (reference sequence). In DNA form, the CDR3 reads TGTGCCTTTCCGGGACAGGCCACCTATGGCTACACCTTC. It translates to CAFPGQATYGYTF.

The V and J genes are TRBV7-6 and TRBJ2-1; 11 bases are shared with TRBD2. Germline CDR1 is SGHVS and CDR2 is FNYEAQ. The CDR3 spans 15 residues. V shed 3 bases and J 7 bases; nucleotides not matched to a gene: 5. CDR3: CASSFSGGVGNEQFF. The CDR3 region has the DNA TGTGCCAGCAGCTTTAGCGGGGGGGTTGGGAATGAGCAGTTCTTC.

J is TRBJ2-1 and V is TRBV3-1 (or the pseudogene TRBV3-2); 14 bases fit TRBD2. This CDR3 is built from 19 residues. The germline V gene encodes CDR1 LGHDT and CDR2 YNNKEL (reference sequence). J was trimmed by 4 bases and V by 4 bases; bases with no gene match: 12. CDR3 DNA sequence: TGTGCCAGCAGCCCCGGGACTAGCGGGGGTCCCCTGGGTTACAATGAGCAGTTCTTC. Its translation: CASSPGTSGGPLGYNEQFF.

This clone was detected once. The rearrangement links TRBV10-2 to TRBJ2-5; 9 nucleotides match TRBD2. Unmatched junction bases numbered 18, after V lost 2 bases and J lost 2 bases. Per germline, CDR1 WSHSY and CDR2 SAAADI. This CDR3 region has 20 residues. CDR3 amino acids: CASSEAVSGGRAVYQETQYF. In nucleotides, the CDR3 is TGCGCCAGCAGTGAGGCGGTGTCGGGCGGGAGGGCCGTGTATCAAGAGACCCAGTACTTC.

The chain is built from TRBV6-6 and TRBJ2-7; a possible D gene is TRBD2 (6 bases). The V end was cut by 4 bases, the J end by 3 bases, with 10 bases between. This CDR3 has 13 residues. The V gene's germline CDR1 is MNHNY and CDR2 SVGAGI (reference sequence). In nucleotides, the CDR3 is TGTGCCAGCAGTTTGAATAGCGGCTACGAGCAGTACTTC. It translates to CASSLNSGYEQYF.

The chain uses TRBV7-3 and TRBJ2-3; perhaps TRBD2 as D (5 bases). Germline values: CDR1 SGHTA, CDR2 FQGTGA. CDR3 length: 16 residues. Trimming took off 0 bases at V and 2 bases at J, with 12 bases between the two ends. The CDR3 coding sequence is TGTGCCAGCAGCTTAACCAGCGGCTCCCTCACAGATACGCAGTATTTT. Protein product: CASSLTSGSLTDTQYF.

This clone was observed a handful of times. The V call is TRBV2, the J call TRBJ2-2, with 11 bases aligning to TRBD2. Trimming at V came to 4 bases and at J to 2 bases, leaving 21 bases not matched to a gene. This CDR3 is 22 amino acids long. Germline V gene lookup returns CDR1 SNHLY and CDR2 FYNNEI. The CDR3 coding sequence is TGTGCCAGCAGTGTTTTGCTAGCGGGAGGATTGTCCCTCTACGTTAACACCGGGGAGCTGTTTTTT. It encodes CASSVLLAGGLSLYVNTGELFF. Supplemented by reference TRBV2 and TRBJ2-2, the full variable domain reads EPEVTQTPSHQVTQMGQEVILRCVPISNHLYFYWYRQILGQKVEFLVSFYNNEISEKSEIFDDQFSVERPDGSNFTLKIRSTKLEDSAMYFCASSVLLAGGLSLYVNTGELFFGEGSRLTVL.

The chain joins TRBV3-1 (or the pseudogene TRBV3-2) to TRBJ1-1, with a possible D match to TRBD1 (5 bases). The germline gives CDR1 LGHDT, CDR2 YNNKEL (reference sequence). CDR3 length equals 12 residues. Trimming cost V 4 bases and J 7 bases, with 10 bases left between them. CDR3 coding DNA: TGTGCCAGCAGCCGATTAGACAGTGAAGCTTTCTTT. This translates into CASSRLDSEAFF.

The rearrangement joins TRBV7-9 to TRBJ2-5; 7 bases fit TRBD1. This CDR3 contains 16 residues. Germline CDR1 and CDR2: SEHNR and FQNEAQ (reference sequence). The V segment lost 7 bases and the J segment 5 bases; nucleotides outside the gene matches: 16. The CDR3, as DNA: TGTGCCAGCACCCTTGCCGTCGAGGGGGCTGGTGAGACCCAGTACTTC. Translated, it gives CASTLAVEGAGETQYF.

The chain recombines TRBV24-1 with TRBJ2-1; 9 nucleotides agree with TRBD1. The CDR3 runs to 17 residues. Trimming cost V 3 bases and J 6 bases; bases outside gene matches: 11. Germline loops: CDR1 KGHDR, CDR2 SFDVKD. The CDR3 DNA reads TGTGCCACCAGTGATCCCGCCGGGACAGGGAGCATCAATGAGCAGTTCTTC. It codes for CATSDPAGTGSINEQFF.

This clone was detected only a few times. This sequence joins TRBV10-3 and TRBJ2-7; 7 nucleotides match TRBD1. The CDR3 is 15 residues long. V shed 5 bases and J 0 bases; nucleotides not matched to a gene: 7. The germline CDR1 and CDR2 sequences are ENHRY and SYGVKD. In DNA form, the CDR3 reads TGTGCCATCAGTACGACGACAGGGAACTCCTACGAGCAGTACTTC. Encoded protein: CAISTTTGNSYEQYF.

As to this clone: The junction and the germline gene differ at one end; a read error may be behind it. This chain uses TRBV27 with TRBJ2-7, with D tentatively TRBD2 (7 bases). The length of the CDR3 is 14 residues. Germline V gives CDR1 MNHEY, CDR2 SMNVEV (reference sequence). In DNA, the CDR3 is TGTGCCAGCAGTTTATCGGGGGGGCGCTACGAGCAGTACTTT. Protein: CASSLSGGRYEQYF.

In nucleotides, the CDR3 is TGTGCCAGTAGTGTGGTCACAGACGGAAACACCATATATTTT. Protein sequence: CASSVVTDGNTIYF. The chain combines TRBV19 with TRBJ1-3; no clear D. The V end was cut by 5 bases, the J end by 4 bases, with 12 bases between. This CDR3 comprises 14 residues. Germline V gives CDR1 LNHDA, CDR2 SQIVND (reference sequence).